The 31 T cell receptor beta chains in this list originate from one sample, sequenced in a study of response to subunit inactivated influenza vaccine. From the RT-PCR reads, TCRdb called clonotypes with MiXCR, one entry per CDR3 protein. The data contain about half a million distinct CDR3 sequences, about 25% of them singletons. Here the sequenced sample was CD4+ T cells sorted from PBMCs, taken 5 days after vaccination. The receptors stem from a man in his fifties who received an inactivated influenza vaccine.

The gene calls are TRBV29-1 and TRBJ2-1; 9 bases line up with TRBD2. Unmatched junction bases numbered 13, after V lost 7 bases and J lost 15 bases. Germline V gene sequence: CDR1 SQVTM, CDR2 ANQGSEA. The CDR3 loop spans 12 amino acids. The chain's CDR3 is CSALREGQLSFF. The CDR3 nucleotides are TGCAGCGCTCTGCGGGAGGGCCAATTATCGTTCTTC.

Only a few counts were recorded for this clonotype. The gene calls are TRBV5-6 and TRBJ1-1; D may be TRBD1 (5 bases). Trimming removed 4 bases at V and 5 bases at J, with 9 bases between. This CDR3 contains 12 residues. Germline V gene lookup returns CDR1 SGHDT and CDR2 YYEEEE. CDR3 nucleotides: TGTGCCAGCAGCCCGGGACGGACTGAAGCTTTCTTT. Translated: CASSPGRTEAFF.

The chain employs TRBV5-1 and TRBJ1-2; possibly TRBD1 for D (5 bases). Per the germline V gene, CDR1 is SGHRS and CDR2 is YFSETQ. Trimming took 0 bases from V and 5 from J, leaving 17 bases between them. The CDR3 runs to 16 residues. The CDR3 nucleotides read TGCGCCAGCAGCTTGGGTGAGGGGAACAGACCTTATGGCTACACCTTC. It specifies CASSLGEGNRPYGYTF.

The chain joins TRBV18 to TRBJ2-1; possible D gene TRBD2, 5 bases. The CDR3 is 16 amino acids. V was cut by 5 bases and J by 1 base, with 15 bases left in between. Per the germline V gene, CDR1 is KGHSH and CDR2 is LQKENI. DNA for the CDR3: TGTGCCAGCTCATTATTGGAGGTACGGTCCTACAATGAGCAGTTCTTC. Its translation is CASSLLEVRSYNEQFF.

The rearrangement joins TRBV20-1 to TRBJ1-4; D call uncertain. Germline V gene sequence: CDR1 DFQATT, CDR2 SNEGSKA (reference sequence). The CDR3 runs to 13 residues. Trimming left V 6 bases short and J 8 bases short, with 16 bases between. The CDR3 bases are TGCAGTGCCTTGGACCGCCCAATGGAAAAACTGTTTTTT. It translates to CSALDRPMEKLFF.

In its sample, this clonotype was seen a few times. The CDR3 bases are TGTGCCAGCAGCCTCCCCGCCCTCACAGATACGCAGTATTTT. Its protein product is CASSLPALTDTQYF. The chain couples TRBV6-1 to TRBJ2-3; D remains unclear. There are 14 residues in the CDR3. Trimming removed 6 bases from V and 2 bases from J, with 12 bases in between. Germline lookup yields CDR1 MNHNS and CDR2 SASEGT.

This chain connects TRBV20-1 to TRBJ1-1; TRBD1 aligns across 10 bases. Germline trimming cut 6 bases from V and 4 bases from J; bases unmatched to any gene: 8. Germline CDR1 is DFQATT and CDR2 is SNEGSKA (reference sequence). There are 14 residues in the CDR3. CDR3 sequence (DNA): TGCAGTGCCAAAGAGACAGGGGGCTTCACTGAAGCTTTCTTT. This translates into CSAKETGGFTEAFF.

The CDR3 nucleotides read TGTGCCAGCAGTGTCCGAAACACCGGGTGGCTAGCGGGGGAGTACGAGCAGTACTTC. This codes for CASSVRNTGWLAGEYEQYF. The rearrangement joins TRBV28 to TRBJ2-7; 10 bases line up with TRBD2. V lost 5 bases and J lost 4; bases outside the gene matches: 20. This CDR3 spans 19 amino acids. CDR1 and CDR2 (germline): MDHEN, SYDVKM.

The rearrangement uses TRBV20-1 and TRBJ2-3, with a weak D call TRBD2 (6 bases). V lost 3 bases, J lost 5 bases, and 9 bases lay in between. The CDR3 spans 12 residues. Germline V gene sequence: CDR1 DFQATT, CDR2 SNEGSKA (reference sequence). CDR3 protein: CSARGGRDTQYF. Here the CDR3 DNA reads TGCAGTGCTAGGGGGGGTAGAGATACGCAGTATTTT.

Ten or more counts support this clonotype. The chain joins TRBV20-1 to TRBJ2-3; TRBD2 aligns across 8 bases. Per germline, CDR1 DFQATT and CDR2 SNEGSKA (reference sequence). V gave up 6 bases and J gave up 1 base; unmatched junction bases: 12. The CDR3 sequence is 16 residues long. The CDR3 sequence: CSANKARGGRTDTQYF. CDR3 bases: TGCAGTGCCAACAAAGCCCGGGGGGGCCGCACAGATACGCAGTATTTT.

In this sample, this clonotype turned up a few times. The V gene is TRBV6-2 or TRBV6-3, the J gene TRBJ2-5; 9 bases are shared with TRBD2. CDR3 size: 15 residues. The germline V gene has CDR1 MNHEY and CDR2 SVGEGT. Trimming at V came to 6 bases and at J to 1 base, leaving 6 bases not matched to a gene. Written as DNA, the CDR3 is TGTGCCAGCAGGGATAGCGGGGGTTTCCAAGAGACCCAGTACTTC. It translates to CASRDSGGFQETQYF.

This clonotype was detected only a few times. The rearrangement uses TRBV20-1 and TRBJ1-2; 7 bases agree with TRBD1. Germline V gene lookup returns CDR1 DFQATT and CDR2 SNEGSKA (reference sequence). The CDR3 loop spans 14 amino acids. With V trimmed by 7 bases and J by 4 bases, 12 bases remained unmatched. In nucleotides, the CDR3 is TGCAGTGGGACAAAGGGGGCGCGGGGCTATGGCTACACCTTC. It encodes CSGTKGARGYGYTF.

The chain has TRBV6-1 and TRBJ2-7; 7 nucleotides match TRBD2. This CDR3 region has 14 residues. Germline V lookup: CDR1 MNHNS, CDR2 SASEGT. The J segment lost 5 bases and the V segment lost 5 bases, leaving 9 bases of the junction unmatched. The CDR3 loop reads CASSRTGTTNEQYF. The CDR3 region has the DNA TGTGCCAGCAGTAGAACCGGGACTACAAACGAGCAGTACTTC.

The table lists this clonotype with a few counts. The rearrangement uses TRBV3-1 and TRBJ2-5; 8 nucleotides match TRBD1. CDR1 is LGHDT, CDR2 YNNKEL, per germline (reference sequence). J gave up 3 bases and V 4 bases, and 4 bases lay outside the gene matches. CDR3 length: 14 amino acids. The CDR3: CASSRPGGEETQYF. Written as DNA, the CDR3 is TGTGCCAGCAGCCGGCCAGGGGGCGAAGAGACCCAGTACTTC.

The CDR3 reads CASSSLPGTYGYTF. The DNA of the CDR3 is TGTGCCAGCAGTTCCCTGCCAGGGACCTATGGCTACACCTTC. The chain couples TRBV12-3 or TRBV12-4 to TRBJ1-2; weak D call: TRBD1 (5 bases). V was pared by 4 bases and J by 4 bases, with 13 bases between. The CDR3 has 14 residues.

This clonotype was recorded a few times. The CDR3 sequence is CSVVKPSAPYNEQFF. The CDR3 bases are TGCAGCGTAGTCAAGCCTAGCGCCCCATACAATGAGCAGTTCTTC. The rearrangement links TRBV29-1 to TRBJ2-1; possible D gene TRBD2, 6 bases. CDR3 length equals 15 residues. Trimming took 6 bases from V and 4 from J, leaving 19 bases between them. CDR1 and CDR2 from the germline V gene are SQVTM and ANQGSEA.

The DNA for the CDR3 is TGTGCCAGCAGCTCTCCACGGACTAGCGGGAGCAACGAGCAGTACTTC. Translating gives CASSSPRTSGSNEQYF. The V gene is TRBV11-2, the J gene TRBJ2-7; 13 nucleotides align to TRBD2. V shed 4 bases and J 5 bases; nucleotides not matched to a gene: 8. The CDR3 spans 16 residues. Germline CDR1 and CDR2: SGHAT and FQNNGV.

This chain links TRBV7-2 with TRBJ1-2; D unclear. Trimming shortened V by 5 bases and J by 1 base, and 8 bases separated the two germline ends. CDR3 length equals 13 residues. Germline CDR1 is SGHTA and CDR2 is FQGNSA. The CDR3 is CASSPANNYGYTF. For the CDR3, the DNA is TGTGCCAGCAGCCCAGCGAATAACTATGGCTACACCTTC.

This clonotype was picked up a small number of times. V usage is TRBV3-1 and J usage is TRBJ1-1; TRBD1 matches at 11 bases. V lost 3 bases, J lost 5 bases, and 2 bases stayed unmatched. CDR1 is LGHDT, CDR2 YNNKEL, per germline (reference sequence). The CDR3 is 14 residues long. CDR3 sequence reads: CASSQWDRGTEAFF. CDR3 nucleotide sequence: TGTGCCAGCAGCCAGTGGGACAGGGGGACTGAAGCTTTCTTT.

In this sample, this clonotype turned up a few times. The chain is built from TRBV12-3 or TRBV12-4 and TRBJ1-1; 11 nucleotides line up with TRBD1. CDR3 size: 15 residues. The ends lost 6 bases at V and 5 bases at J; junction bases unmatched: 8. The DNA of the CDR3 is TGTGCCAGCAGACGGGACAGGGGGAGGGAGACTGAAGCTTTCTTT. Its protein product is CASRRDRGRETEAFF.

This chain uses TRBV7-9 with TRBJ2-5; D might be TRBD2 (6 bases). The CDR3 is made up of 17 amino acids. The germline gives CDR1 SEHNR, CDR2 FQNEAQ (reference sequence). V was pared by 1 base and J by 2 bases, with 17 bases between. The CDR3 DNA is TGTGCCAGCAGCTTAGGGCATCACCTAGCGCTACAAGAGACCCAGTACTTC. It is translated as CASSLGHHLALQETQYF.

The J gene is TRBJ1-6, the V gene TRBV11-2, with 7 bases lining up with TRBD1. The CDR3 spans 14 residues. Trimming cost V 2 bases and J 9 bases; bases outside gene matches: 4. Germline loops: CDR1 SGHAT, CDR2 FQNNGV. CDR3 in DNA: TGTGCCAGCAGCTTAAGTGGGACAGCTTCACCCCTCCACTTT. It translates to CASSLSGTASPLHF. Variable domain in full (rest from reference TRBV11-2 and TRBJ1-6): EAGVAQSPRYKIIEKRQSVAFWCNPISGHATLYWYQQILGQGPKLLIQFQNNGVVDDSQLPKDRFSAERLKGVDSTLKIQPAKLEDSAVYLCASSLSGTASPLHFGNGTRLTVT.

The rearrangement joins TRBV7-2 to TRBJ2-7, with D perhaps matching TRBD1 (5 bases). This CDR3 contains 14 residues. CDR1 and CDR2 from the germline V gene are SGHTA and FQGNSA. V gave up 2 bases and J gave up 5 bases, with 13 bases separating them. The CDR3 region is CASSLPGYGNEQYF. The CDR3 nucleotides are TGTGCCAGCAGCTTACCAGGGTATGGGAACGAGCAGTACTTC.

The table lists this clonotype with a few counts. The CDR3: CASSLQLQGSGNTIYF. DNA of the CDR3: TGTGCCAGCAGCCTACAACTACAGGGGTCCGGAAACACCATATATTTT. The genes are TRBV7-2 and TRBJ1-3; 7 bases map to TRBD1. Germline V gives CDR1 SGHTA, CDR2 FQGNSA. This CDR3 has 16 residues. V lost 5 bases, J lost 4 bases, and 11 bases stayed unmatched.

This clonotype was seen only a few times. This sequence joins TRBV5-4 and TRBJ1-1; D perhaps matches TRBD1 (5 bases). Between the trimmed V and J ends, which lost 2 bases and 1 base, there was a span of 12 bases. The CDR3 loop spans 15 amino acids. The germline gives CDR1 SGHNT, CDR2 YYREEE (reference sequence). CDR3 sequence: CASSLDLQGNTEAFF. CDR3 bases: TGTGCCAGCAGCTTAGACCTTCAGGGGAACACTGAAGCTTTCTTT.

This chain links TRBV12-3 or TRBV12-4 with TRBJ2-2; D uncertain. The ends were cut back, 5 bases at V and 0 bases at J, with 10 bases in the middle. The CDR3 has 15 amino acids. The CDR3 is CASSVRSPNTGELFF. CDR3 DNA: TGTGCCAGCAGTGTACGATCCCCGAACACCGGGGAGCTGTTTTTT.

This chain connects TRBV12-3 or TRBV12-4 to TRBJ2-2; D perhaps matches TRBD1 (6 bases). Between the trimmed V and J ends, which lost 8 bases and 2 bases, there was a span of 21 bases. The CDR3 is made up of 17 amino acids. The CDR3 DNA reads as TGTGCCAGCCTCCGGGGCCCCAGGGGCGCTAACACCGGGGAGCTGTTTTTT. This encodes CASLRGPRGANTGELFF.

The chain links TRBV11-3 to TRBJ2-5; 10 nucleotides match TRBD2. There are 15 residues in the CDR3. J lost 5 bases, V lost 2 bases, and 5 bases had no gene match. CDR1 is SGHNT, CDR2 YENEEA, per germline. The CDR3 here is CASSLLAGEGETQYF. DNA of the CDR3: TGTGCCAGCAGCTTACTAGCGGGAGAGGGTGAGACCCAGTACTTC.

The sample holds a few counts of this clonotype. The gene calls are TRBV7-9 and TRBJ2-5; D call uncertain. This CDR3 is 12 amino acids long. Germline V gene lookup returns CDR1 SEHNR and CDR2 FQNEAQ (reference sequence). The germline V and J ends were trimmed by 5 bases and 4 bases, with 8 bases remaining between them. CDR3: CASSIPSETQYF. CDR3 bases: TGTGCCAGCAGCATCCCCTCAGAGACCCAGTACTTC.

The chain is built from TRBV7-2 and TRBJ1-3, with unresolved D. Germline V gene data show CDR1 as SGHTA and CDR2 as FQGNSA. The CDR3 is made up of 14 amino acids. Trimming took 3 bases from V and 4 from J, leaving 10 bases between them. The CDR3 spells CASSFAGVGNTIYF. The DNA for the CDR3 is TGTGCCAGCAGCTTTGCTGGGGTCGGAAACACCATATATTTT.

The V and J genes are TRBV7-9 and TRBJ1-1, with D perhaps matching TRBD1 (5 bases). The CDR3 is made up of 14 amino acids. Germline V gene sequence: CDR1 SEHNR, CDR2 FQNEAQ (reference sequence). V lost 7 bases and J 1 base, leaving 13 bases between the germline ends. The CDR3 coding sequence is TGTGCCAGCACCGTCGGGGCGGCGAACACTGAAGCTTTCTTT. Encoded protein: CASTVGAANTEAFF.